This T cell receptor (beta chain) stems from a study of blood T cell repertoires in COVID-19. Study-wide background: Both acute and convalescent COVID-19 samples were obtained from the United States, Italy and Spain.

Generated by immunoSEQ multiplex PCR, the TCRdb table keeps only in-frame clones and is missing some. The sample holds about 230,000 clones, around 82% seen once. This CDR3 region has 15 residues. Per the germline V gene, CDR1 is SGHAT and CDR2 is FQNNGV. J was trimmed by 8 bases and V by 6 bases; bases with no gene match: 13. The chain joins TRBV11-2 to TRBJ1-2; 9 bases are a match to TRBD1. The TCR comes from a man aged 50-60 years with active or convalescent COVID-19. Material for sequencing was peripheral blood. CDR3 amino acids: CASSQPGQGTRGYTF. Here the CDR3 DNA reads TGTGCCAGCAGTCAACCGGGACAGGGAACCCGCGGCTACACCTTC.